This T cell receptor beta chain was captured by sequencing in a study of response to subunit inactivated influenza vaccine. Study-level findings and limits: Authors suggested each seasonal influenza vaccination recruits few new T cells.

A single record per CDR3 protein comes from TCRdb applying MiXCR to the RT-PCR reads. This table holds more than 700,000 distinct CDR3 sequences, approximately 22% found once. There are many counts of this clonotype. What it binds is unknown. The CDR3 is 12 amino acids. Trimming removed 3 bases from V and 4 bases from J, with 7 bases in between. Germline V gene data show CDR1 as ENHRY and CDR2 as SYGVKD. The chain couples TRBV10-3 to TRBJ2-7; D remains unclear. The receptor comes from a man aged 50-59 years who received an inactivated influenza vaccine. The sequenced sample was PBMCs from blood, obtained roughly 5 days after vaccination. The CDR3 loop is CAISESQYEQYF. In nucleotides, the CDR3 is TGTGCCATCAGTGAATCCCAGTACGAGCAGTACTTC.